The entry that follows covers one T cell receptor beta chain sequence. V shed 3 bases and J shed 4 bases, with 4 bases lying between them. CDR1 and CDR2 (germline): SGHNT, YYREEE (reference sequence). The CDR3 runs to 11 residues. The data are from a study of blood T cell repertoires in COVID-19. Study-wide context: Acute and convalescent COVID-19 specimens originated in the United States, Italy and Spain. PBMCs, B-cell-depleted T cells, or T cells provided the cDNA or gDNA that made up the material.

In the authors' workflow: Reference gene primer amplification gave estimated nucleated cell counts. Only in-frame clones appear in the TCRdb table, and some are missing; sequencing was by immunoSEQ multiplex PCR. The DNA gave D and trimming, while V, J and clone size come from that table. The sample yields 150,000 to 200,000 clones, about 80% seen once. The sequence came from a human donor with acute or convalescent COVID-19. The donor label of this sample is uncertain. The chain recombines TRBV5-4 with TRBJ1-1; D not resolved. Sequenced: peripheral blood. In DNA form, the CDR3 reads TGTGCCAGCAGCTCCCGCACTGAAGCTTTCTTT. As protein: CASSSRTEAFF.